This T cell receptor (beta chain) emerged from a study of blood T cell repertoires in COVID-19. Study in general: There were acute and convalescent COVID-19 samples, and they came from the United States, Italy and Spain. PBMCs, B-cell-depleted T cells, or T cells were the source of the cDNA or gDNA that made up the material.

The CDR3 is 15 amino acids. The V gene's germline CDR1 is SGHRS and CDR2 YFSETQ. J lost 8 bases, V lost 1 base, and 5 bases had no gene match. Study processing details: Reference gene primer amplification yielded estimated nucleated cell counts. TCRdb keeps only in-frame clones here, not all; method: immunoSEQ multiplex PCR. V and J calls and clone size are as listed in that table; D and trimming were resolved from the DNA. There are around 250,000 clones in the sample; around 86% occur only once, and less than 8.5% lies in the top ten. The specimen sequenced was peripheral blood. The sequence derives from a woman in her seventies with active or convalescent COVID-19. The chain has TRBV5-1 and TRBJ1-4; 10 nucleotides match TRBD1. The CDR3 region is CASSLSGQGGEKLFF. The DNA of the CDR3 is TGCGCCAGCAGCTTGTCAGGACAGGGGGGCGAAAAACTGTTTTTT.